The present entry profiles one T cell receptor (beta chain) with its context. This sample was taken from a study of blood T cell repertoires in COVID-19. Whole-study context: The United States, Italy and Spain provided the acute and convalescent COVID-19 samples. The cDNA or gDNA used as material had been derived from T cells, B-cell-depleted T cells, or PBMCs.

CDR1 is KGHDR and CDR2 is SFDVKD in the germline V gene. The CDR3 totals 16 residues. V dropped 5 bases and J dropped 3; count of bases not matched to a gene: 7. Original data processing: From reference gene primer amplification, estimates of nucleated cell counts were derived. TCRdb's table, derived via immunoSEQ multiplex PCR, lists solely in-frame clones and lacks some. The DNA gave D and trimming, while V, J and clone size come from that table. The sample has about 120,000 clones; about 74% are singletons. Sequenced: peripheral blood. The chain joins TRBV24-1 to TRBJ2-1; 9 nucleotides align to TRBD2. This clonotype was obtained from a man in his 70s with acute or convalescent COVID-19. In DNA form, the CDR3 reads TGTGCCACCAGTGGTGGGGTAGCGGGGGACTACAATGAGCAGTTCTTC. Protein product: CATSGGVAGDYNEQFF.